One TCR beta chain is described in this entry. The data are from a study of control samples from healthy donors and cancer patients. Germline assignment: CDR1 SGHRS and CDR2 YFSETQ. The CDR3 length is 14 residues. After removal of 0 bases from V and 5 bases from J, the junction contained 4 bases not matched to a gene. Repertoires were generated with immunoSEQ multiplex PCR, while TCRdb's copy carries only in-frame clones and drops some. The sample has about 12,000 clones; 88% are singletons. Sequenced sample: formalin-fixed, paraffin-embedded tissue. The TCR originated in a male donor with melanoma. This sequence joins TRBV5-1 and TRBJ2-5; 7 bases map to TRBD2. This CDR3 reads CASSLGEGRETQYF. As DNA, the CDR3 is TGCGCCAGCAGCTTGGGGGAGGGTCGGGAGACCCAGTACTTC.